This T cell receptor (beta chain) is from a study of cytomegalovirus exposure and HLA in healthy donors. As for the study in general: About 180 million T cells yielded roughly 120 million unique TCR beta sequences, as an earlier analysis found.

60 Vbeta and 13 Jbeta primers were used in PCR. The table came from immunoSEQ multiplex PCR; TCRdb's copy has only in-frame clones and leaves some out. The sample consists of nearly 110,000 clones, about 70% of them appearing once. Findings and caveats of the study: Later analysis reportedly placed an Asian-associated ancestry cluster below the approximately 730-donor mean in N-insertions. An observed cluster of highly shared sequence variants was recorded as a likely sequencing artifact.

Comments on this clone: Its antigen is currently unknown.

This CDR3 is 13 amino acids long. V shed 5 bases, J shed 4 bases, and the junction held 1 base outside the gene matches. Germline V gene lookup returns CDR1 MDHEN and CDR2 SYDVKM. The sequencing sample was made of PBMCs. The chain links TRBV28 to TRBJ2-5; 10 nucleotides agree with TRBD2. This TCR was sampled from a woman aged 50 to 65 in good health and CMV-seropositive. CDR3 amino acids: CASSPSGGETQYF. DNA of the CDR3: TGTGCCAGCAGTCCTAGCGGGGGAGAGACCCAGTACTTC.